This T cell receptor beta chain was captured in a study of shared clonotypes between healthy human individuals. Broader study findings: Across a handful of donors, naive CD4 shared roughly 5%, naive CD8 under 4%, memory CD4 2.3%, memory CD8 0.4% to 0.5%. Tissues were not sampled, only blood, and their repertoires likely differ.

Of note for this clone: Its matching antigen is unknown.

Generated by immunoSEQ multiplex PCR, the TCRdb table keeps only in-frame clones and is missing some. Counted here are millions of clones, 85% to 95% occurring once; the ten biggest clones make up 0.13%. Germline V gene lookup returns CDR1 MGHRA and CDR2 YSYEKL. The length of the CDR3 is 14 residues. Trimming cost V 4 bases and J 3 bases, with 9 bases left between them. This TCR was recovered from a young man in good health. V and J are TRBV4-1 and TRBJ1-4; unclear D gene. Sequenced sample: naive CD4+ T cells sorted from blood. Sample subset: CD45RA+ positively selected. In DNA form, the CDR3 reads TGCGCCAGCAGCCCCTCCGGTTCTAATGAAAAACTGTTTTTT. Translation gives CASSPSGSNEKLFF.